A selection of T cell receptor beta chains follows, all from one sample in a study of early T cells in non-severe SARS-CoV-2 infection. TCRdb re-called the 5' RACE reads with MiXCR, one entry per CDR3 protein. The sample includes 60,000 or so distinct CDR3 sequences, around 12% of them seen just once. Sequences were obtained from whole blood. The receptors stem from an adult who was a healthcare worker with PCR-confirmed SARS-CoV-2 infection or an uninfected control (not recorded which). Each CDR3 is given with its conserved first and last residue. Each record gives: D gene, J gene, V gene, clone size, CDR3 DNA, CDR3 protein. A D gene is named only where the DNA matches it firmly. Rows give clone size only sometimes, using once, few, many, or a class for an expanded clone.

NA,TRBJ1-5,TRBV7-9,NA,TGTGCCAGCAGCTTAGCAGGACTGATCAATCAGCCCCAGCATTTT,CASSLAGLINQPQHF
NA,TRBJ2-1,TRBV28,NA,TGTGCCAGCAGTTACCGGAGGGGGACAAGGTACAATGAGCAGTTCTTC,CASSYRRGTRYNEQFF
NA,TRBJ1-2,TRBV12-3/TRBV12-4,many,TGTGCCAGCTCCCGGATCCCGGGCTACGGCTACACCTTC,CASSRIPGYGYTF
NA,TRBJ2-5,TRBV10-3,many,TGTGCCATCAGTACGCAAGGGAGGGGACAGGAGACCCAGTACTTC,CAISTQGRGQETQYF
NA,TRBJ1-2,TRBV5-4,NA,TGTGCCAGCACCTTAGAGGGCCTGAGCTATGGCTACACCTTC,CASTLEGLSYGYTF
NA,TRBJ1-1,TRBV30,NA,TGTGCCTGGAGTGCGTACACTGAAGCTTTCTTT,CAWSAYTEAFF
TRBD1,TRBJ1-1,TRBV9,many,TGTGCCAGCAGCGAACAGGGGGTCTTGACTGAAGCTTTCTTT,CASSEQGVLTEAFF
NA,TRBJ2-5,TRBV9,many,TGTGCCAGCAGCGTTTTGGGACTTAATCAAGAGACCCAGTACTTC,CASSVLGLNQETQYF
NA,TRBJ2-6,TRBV5-6,few,TGTGCCAGCAGCTTGGTTAGTTACTCTGGGGCCAACGTCCTGACTTTC,CASSLVSYSGANVLTF
TRBD2,TRBJ2-7,TRBV20-1,NA,TGCAGTGCTGACAGGGGACTAGCGGGAGTACAGGGGCAGTACTTC,CSADRGLAGVQGQYF
NA,TRBJ1-1,TRBV6-5,NA,TGTGCCAGCAGTTACCGGGCCCCCGACAGCAGGGGAACTGAAGCTTTCTTT,CASSYRAPDSRGTEAFF
NA,TRBJ2-5,TRBV7-9,many,TGTGCCAGCAGCTTCGACAGTAAAGAGACCCAGTACTTC,CASSFDSKETQYF
TRBD1,TRBJ2-1,TRBV7-9,many,TGTGCCACTATGGGACAGAGCTCCTACAATGAGCAGTTCTTC,CATMGQSSYNEQFF